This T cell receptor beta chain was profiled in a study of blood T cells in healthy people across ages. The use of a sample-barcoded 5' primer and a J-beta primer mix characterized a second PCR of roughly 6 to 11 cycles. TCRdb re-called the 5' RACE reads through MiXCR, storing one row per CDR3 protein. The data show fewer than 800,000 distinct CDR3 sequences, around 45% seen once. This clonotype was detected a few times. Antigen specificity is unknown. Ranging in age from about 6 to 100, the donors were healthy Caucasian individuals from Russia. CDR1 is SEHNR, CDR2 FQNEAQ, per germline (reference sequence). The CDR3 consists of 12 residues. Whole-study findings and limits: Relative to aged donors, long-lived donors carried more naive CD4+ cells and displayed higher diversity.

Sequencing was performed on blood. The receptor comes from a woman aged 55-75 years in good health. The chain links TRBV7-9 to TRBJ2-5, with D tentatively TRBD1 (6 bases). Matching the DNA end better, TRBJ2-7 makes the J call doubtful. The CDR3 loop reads CASSYRAYEQYF. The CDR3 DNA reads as TGTGCCAGCAGCTACAGGGCATACGAGCAGTACTTC.